The source of this TCR beta chain is a study of T-cell memory formation after mild COVID-19. Broader study findings: A balance of CD4 and CD8 characterized clones contracting day 15 to 85, whereas later expanders leaned CD4+.

This clonotype was seen repeatedly, ten times or more. The antigen is not known. TCRdb analysed the 5' RACE reads with MiXCR anew, one entry per CDR3 protein. The profile covers about 340,000 distinct CDR3 sequences, with about 21% appearing a single time and 9.5% to 15% taken by the ten largest. The clonotype comes from an adult woman who had mild COVID-19 (a few samples of this study predate the infection). Cell type and time point are not known. The specimen was PBMCs or a T cell subset sorted from them (not recorded which).

CDR3: CSASSSGGGSSYNEQFF. DNA of the CDR3: TGCAGTGCTAGTTCGTCGGGCGGCGGGAGTAGCTACAATGAGCAGTTCTTC. The genes are TRBV20-1 and TRBJ2-1; 7 bases line up with TRBD2. Germline-derived CDR1 and CDR2 are DFQATT and SNEGSKA (reference sequence). The CDR3 contains 17 residues. The trim removed 3 bases at V and 3 bases at J, leaving 14 bases unmatched.